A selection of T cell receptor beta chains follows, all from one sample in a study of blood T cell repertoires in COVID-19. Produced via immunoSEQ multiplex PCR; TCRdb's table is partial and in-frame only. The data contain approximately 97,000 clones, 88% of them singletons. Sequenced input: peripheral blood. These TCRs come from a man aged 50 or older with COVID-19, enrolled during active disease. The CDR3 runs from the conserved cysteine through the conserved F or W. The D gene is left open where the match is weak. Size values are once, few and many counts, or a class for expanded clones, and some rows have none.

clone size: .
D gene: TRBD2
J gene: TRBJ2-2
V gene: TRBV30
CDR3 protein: CARGRGGPGELFF
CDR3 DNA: TGTGCCCGGGGGCGGGGGGGCCCCGGGGAGCTGTTTTTT

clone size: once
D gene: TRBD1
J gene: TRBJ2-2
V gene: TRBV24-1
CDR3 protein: CATSAPTGGTGELFF
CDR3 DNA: TGTGCCACCAGTGCCCCTACAGGGGGCACCGGGGAGCTGTTTTTT

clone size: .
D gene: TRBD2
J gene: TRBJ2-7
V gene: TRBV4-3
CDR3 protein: CASSQDSGSGGDSYEQYF
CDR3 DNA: TGCGCCAGCAGCCAAGATAGTGGGAGCGGGGGGGACTCCTACGAGCAGTACTTC

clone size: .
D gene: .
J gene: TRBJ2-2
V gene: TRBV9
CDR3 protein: CASSVGPAQTRVGELFF
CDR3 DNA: TGTGCCAGCAGCGTAGGGCCAGCGCAGACTCGGGTCGGGGAGCTGTTTTTT

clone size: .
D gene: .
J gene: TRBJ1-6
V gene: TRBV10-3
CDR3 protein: CAISESTQNNSPLHF
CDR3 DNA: TGTGCCATCAGTGAGTCGACTCAAAATAATTCACCCCTCCACTTT

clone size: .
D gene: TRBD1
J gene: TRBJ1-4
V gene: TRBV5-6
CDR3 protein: CASSADRGYNEKLFF
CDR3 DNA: TGTGCCAGCAGCGCCGACAGGGGATATAATGAAAAACTGTTTTTT

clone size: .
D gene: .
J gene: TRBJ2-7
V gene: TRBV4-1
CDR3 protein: CASKRTEGPYEQYF
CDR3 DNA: TGCGCCAGCAAGAGGACAGAGGGCCCTTACGAGCAGTACTTC

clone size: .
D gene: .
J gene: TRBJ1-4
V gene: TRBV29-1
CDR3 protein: CSVTGGNEKLFF
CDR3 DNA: TGCAGCGTGACGGGGGGGAATGAAAAACTGTTTTTT

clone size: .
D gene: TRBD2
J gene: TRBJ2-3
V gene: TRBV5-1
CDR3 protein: CASSLLAGSTDTQYF
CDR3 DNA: TGCGCCAGCAGCTTACTAGCGGGTAGCACAGATACGCAGTATTTT

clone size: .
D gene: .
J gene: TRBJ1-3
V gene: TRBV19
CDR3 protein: CASSASGNTIYF
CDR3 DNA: TGTGCCAGTAGTGCGAGCGGAAACACCATATATTTT

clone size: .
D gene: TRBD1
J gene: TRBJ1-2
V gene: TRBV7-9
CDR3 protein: CASSLEGQNYGYTF
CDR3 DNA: TGTGCCAGCAGCTTAGAGGGACAGAACTATGGCTACACCTTC

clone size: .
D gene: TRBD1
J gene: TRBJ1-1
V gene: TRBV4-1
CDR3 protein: CASSSGTGRNTEAFF
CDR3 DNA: TGCGCCAGCAGTTCCGGGACAGGGAGGAACACTGAAGCTTTCTTT

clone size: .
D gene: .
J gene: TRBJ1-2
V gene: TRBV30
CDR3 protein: CAWRPQGLGGYTF
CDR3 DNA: TGTGCCTGGAGGCCTCAGGGGCTAGGTGGCTACACCTTC

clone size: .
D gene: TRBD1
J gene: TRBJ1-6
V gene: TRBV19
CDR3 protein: CASSSFWGQGADSPLHF
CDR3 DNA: TGTGCCAGTAGCTCATTTTGGGGACAGGGGGCGGATTCACCCCTCCACTTT

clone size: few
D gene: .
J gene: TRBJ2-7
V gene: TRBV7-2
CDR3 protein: CASSLSRPAGEQYF
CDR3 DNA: TGTGCCAGCAGCTTATCTCGCCCGGCAGGCGAGCAGTACTTC

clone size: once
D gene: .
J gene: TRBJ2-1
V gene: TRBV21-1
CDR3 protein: CATLDTSYRGGTYNEQFF
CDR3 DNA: TGTGCCACCCTCGATACAAGTTATCGTGGAGGGACGTACAATGAGCAGTTCTTC

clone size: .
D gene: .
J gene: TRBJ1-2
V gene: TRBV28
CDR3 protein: CASTQEGGYTF
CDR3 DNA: TGTGCCAGCACTCAGGAGGGCGGCTACACCTTC

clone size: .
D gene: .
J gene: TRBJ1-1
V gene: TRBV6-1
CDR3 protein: CASREDSSATEAFF
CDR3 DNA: TGTGCCAGCAGAGAAGACAGCTCCGCTACTGAAGCTTTCTTT

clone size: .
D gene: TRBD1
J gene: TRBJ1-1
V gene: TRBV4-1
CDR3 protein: CASSQDRGRTEAFF
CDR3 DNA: TGCGCCAGCAGCCAAGACAGGGGGCGGACTGAAGCTTTCTTT

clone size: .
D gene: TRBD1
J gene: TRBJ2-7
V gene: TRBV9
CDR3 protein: CASSVGDRALEQYF
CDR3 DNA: TGTGCCAGCAGCGTAGGTGACAGGGCTCTCGAGCAGTACTTC

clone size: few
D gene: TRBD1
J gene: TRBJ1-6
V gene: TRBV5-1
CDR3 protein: CASSQGTDNSPLHF
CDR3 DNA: TGCGCCAGCAGCCAAGGGACAGATAATTCACCCCTCCACTTT

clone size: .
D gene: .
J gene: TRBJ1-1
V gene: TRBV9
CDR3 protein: CASSATQGMNTEAFF
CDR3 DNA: TGTGCCAGCAGCGCCACACAGGGTATGAACACTGAAGCTTTCTTT

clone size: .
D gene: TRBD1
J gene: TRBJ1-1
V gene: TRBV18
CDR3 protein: CASSPPLNLGQGSGQWVNTEAFF
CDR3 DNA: TGTGCCAGCTCACCACCATTAAATTTGGGACAGGGCTCCGGTCAGTGGGTGAACACTGAAGCTTTCTTT

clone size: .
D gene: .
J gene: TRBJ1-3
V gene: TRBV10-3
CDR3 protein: CATLDGGENTIYF
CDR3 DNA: TGTGCCACCTTGGACGGAGGGGAAAACACCATATATTTT

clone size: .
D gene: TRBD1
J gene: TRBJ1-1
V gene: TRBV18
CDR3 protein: CASSPGQGAGTEAFF
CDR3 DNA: TGTGCCAGCTCACCAGGGCAGGGGGCTGGCACTGAAGCTTTCTTT

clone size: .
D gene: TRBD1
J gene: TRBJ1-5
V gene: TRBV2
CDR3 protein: CASSEDRGGNQPQHF
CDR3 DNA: TGTGCCAGCAGTGAGGACAGGGGAGGTAATCAGCCCCAGCATTTT

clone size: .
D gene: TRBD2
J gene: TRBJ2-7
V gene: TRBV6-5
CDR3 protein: CASNRRPGLATEQYF
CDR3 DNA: TGTGCCAGCAACAGAAGGCCGGGACTAGCGACCGAGCAGTACTTC

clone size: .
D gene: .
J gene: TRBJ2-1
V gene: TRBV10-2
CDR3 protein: CASLRGGGPSYNEQFF
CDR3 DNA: TGCGCCAGCCTTAGAGGGGGGGGCCCCTCCTACAATGAGCAGTTCTTC

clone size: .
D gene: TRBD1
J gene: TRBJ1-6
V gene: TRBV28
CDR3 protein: CASSFWDRNSPLHF
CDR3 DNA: TGTGCCAGCAGTTTTTGGGACAGAAATTCACCCCTCCACTTT

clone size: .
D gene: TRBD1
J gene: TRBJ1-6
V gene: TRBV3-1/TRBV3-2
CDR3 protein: CASSPPGGYSPLHF
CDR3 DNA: TGTGCCAGCAGCCCCCCAGGGGGGTATTCACCCCTCCACTTT

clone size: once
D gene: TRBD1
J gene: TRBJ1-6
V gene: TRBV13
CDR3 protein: CASSLNRGSSYNSPLHF
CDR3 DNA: TGTGCCAGCAGCTTAAACAGGGGGAGCTCCTATAATTCACCCCTCCACTTT

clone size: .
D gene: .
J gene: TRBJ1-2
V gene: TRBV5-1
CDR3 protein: CASSSNQGGNYGYTF
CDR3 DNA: TGCGCCAGCAGCTCAAATCAGGGCGGAAACTATGGCTACACCTTC

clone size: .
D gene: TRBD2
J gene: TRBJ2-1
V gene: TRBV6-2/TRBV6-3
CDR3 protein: CASSYGGGWYEQFF
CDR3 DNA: TGTGCCAGCAGTTACGGCGGGGGGTGGTATGAGCAGTTCTTC

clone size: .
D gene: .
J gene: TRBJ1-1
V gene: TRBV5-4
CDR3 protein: CASSMEVGTEAFF
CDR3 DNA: TGTGCCAGCAGCATGGAAGTCGGCACTGAAGCTTTCTTT

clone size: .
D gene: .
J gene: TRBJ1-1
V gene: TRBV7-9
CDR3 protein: CASSLGQVNTEAFF
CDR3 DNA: TGTGCCAGCAGCTTAGGCCAGGTGAACACTGAAGCTTTCTTT

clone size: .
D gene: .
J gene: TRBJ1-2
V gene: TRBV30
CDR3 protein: CAWSTNAANYGYTF
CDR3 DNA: TGTGCCTGGAGTACGAACGCGGCGAACTATGGCTACACCTTC

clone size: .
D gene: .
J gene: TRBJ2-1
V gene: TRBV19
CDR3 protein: CASSIEPGGRFF
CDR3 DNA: TGTGCCAGTAGTATAGAACCCGGGGGGCGGTTCTTC

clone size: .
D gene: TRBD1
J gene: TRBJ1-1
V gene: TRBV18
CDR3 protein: CASSPSGQGATEAFF
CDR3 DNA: TGTGCCAGCTCACCTTCCGGACAGGGGGCAACTGAAGCTTTCTTT

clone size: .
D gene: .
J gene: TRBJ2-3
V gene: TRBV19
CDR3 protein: CASSPRGMASDTQYF
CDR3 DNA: TGTGCCAGTAGTCCCCGCGGGATGGCATCGGATACGCAGTATTTT

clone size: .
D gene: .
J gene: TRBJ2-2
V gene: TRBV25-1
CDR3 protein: CASSEDSTGELFF
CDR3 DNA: TGTGCCAGCAGTGAAGACAGCACCGGGGAGCTGTTTTTT

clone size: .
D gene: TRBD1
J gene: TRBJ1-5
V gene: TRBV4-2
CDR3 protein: CASSQDGRGNQPQHF
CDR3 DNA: TGTGCCAGCAGCCAAGATGGCAGGGGGAATCAGCCCCAGCATTTT

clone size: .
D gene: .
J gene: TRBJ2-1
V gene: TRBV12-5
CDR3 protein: CASGLDMGRKFF
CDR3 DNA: TGTGCTAGTGGTTTAGACATGGGGCGGAAGTTCTTC

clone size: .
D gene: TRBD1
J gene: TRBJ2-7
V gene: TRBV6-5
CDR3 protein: CASSRDRDYEQYF
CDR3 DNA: TGTGCCAGCAGTCGGGACAGGGACTACGAGCAGTACTTC

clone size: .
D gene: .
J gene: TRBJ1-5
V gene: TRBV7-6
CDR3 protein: CASSSGQPNQPQHF
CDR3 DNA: TGTGCCAGCAGCTCTGGACAACCGAATCAGCCCCAGCATTTT

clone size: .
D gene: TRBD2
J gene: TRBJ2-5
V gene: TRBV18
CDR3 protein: CASSAGTSGGAETQYF
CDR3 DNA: TGTGCCAGCTCAGCCGGGACTAGCGGAGGGGCAGAGACCCAGTACTTC

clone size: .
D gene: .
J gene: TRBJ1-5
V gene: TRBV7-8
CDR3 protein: CASSFKRHANSNQPQHF
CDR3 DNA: TGTGCCAGCAGCTTTAAACGACACGCCAATAGCAATCAGCCCCAGCATTTT

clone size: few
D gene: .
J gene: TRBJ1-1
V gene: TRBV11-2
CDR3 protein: CASRDPSLGDTEAFF
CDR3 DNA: TGTGCCAGCAGAGACCCCAGTTTGGGAGACACTGAAGCTTTCTTT

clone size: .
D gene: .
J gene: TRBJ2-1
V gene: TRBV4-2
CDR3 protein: CASSQDPENEQFF
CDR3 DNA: TGTGCCAGCAGCCAAGATCCCGAGAACGAGCAGTTCTTC

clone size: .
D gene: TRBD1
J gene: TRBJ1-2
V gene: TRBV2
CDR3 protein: CASSQQGARDGYTF
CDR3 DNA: TGTGCCAGCAGTCAACAGGGGGCGCGTGATGGCTACACCTTC

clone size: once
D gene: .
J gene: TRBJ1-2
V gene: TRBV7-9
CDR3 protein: CASSLESVTGRAYGYTF
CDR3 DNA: TGTGCCAGCAGCTTAGAGTCCGTAACCGGCAGGGCCTATGGCTACACCTTC